The rows below give T cell receptor beta chains drawn from one sample of a study of OX40 agonist ivuxolimab in advanced cancers. Assay used: immunoSEQ multiplex PCR; TCRdb lists only in-frame clones, some missing. The table includes 20,000 to 25,000 clones, 70% to 90% detected once. Sequenced here: CD4+ or CD8+ T cells sorted from blood, sampled in a trial of the OX40 agonist ivuxolimab. These receptor sequences come from an adult with an advanced solid tumor such as melanoma, head and neck, liver or kidney cancer. The CDR3 runs from the conserved cysteine through the conserved F or W. D genes are given only for firm matches. Rows give clone size only sometimes, using once, few, many, or a class for an expanded clone.

D,V,J,size,CDR3,DNA
TRBD1,TRBV29-1,TRBJ1-2,NA,CSVEEGADGYTF,TGCAGCGTTGAGGAGGGGGCGGACGGCTACACCTTC
TRBD2,TRBV11-2,TRBJ2-1,NA,CASSRSSGGYNEQFF,TGTGCCAGCAGCCGCTCTAGCGGCGGGTACAATGAGCAGTTCTTC
NA,TRBV20-1,TRBJ1-2,once,CSALAAYGYTF,TGCAGTGCTTTAGCAGCGTATGGCTACACCTTC
NA,TRBV6-6,TRBJ2-1,NA,CASRTPGLGVREQFF,TGTGCCAGCAGAACACCGGGACTGGGTGTTAGGGAGCAGTTCTTC
TRBD2,TRBV11-2,TRBJ2-1,NA,CASSSTSGSYNEQFF,TGTGCCAGCAGCTCAACTAGCGGGTCCTACAATGAGCAGTTCTTC
NA,TRBV27,TRBJ2-7,NA,CASSFGEAYEQYF,TGTGCCAGCAGTTTCGGGGAAGCCTACGAGCAGTACTTC
NA,TRBV19,TRBJ2-4,NA,CASSILDSRGTKNIQYF,TGTGCCAGTAGTATTTTAGACAGCCGCGGGACTAAAAACATTCAGTACTTC
NA,TRBV6-5,TRBJ2-7,NA,CASSSNFYEQYF,TGTGCCAGCAGTTCTAATTTCTACGAGCAGTACTTC
TRBD2,TRBV4-2,TRBJ2-1,NA,CASRYGLAGTYNEQFF,TGTGCCAGCAGATATGGACTAGCGGGAACCTACAATGAGCAGTTCTTC
TRBD2,TRBV11-2,TRBJ2-7,NA,CASSPFASGSSYEEQYF,TGTGCCAGCAGCCCCTTCGCAAGCGGGAGCTCCTATGAGGAGCAGTACTTC
NA,TRBV20-1,TRBJ2-7,medium-sized,CSATLGGEQYF,TGCAGTGCTACCCTGGGTGGCGAGCAGTACTTC
TRBD1,TRBV5-1,TRBJ2-5,NA,CASSPGQEQYF,TGCGCCAGCAGCCCCGGACAGGAGCAGTACTTC
NA,TRBV11-3,TRBJ2-1,NA,CASSGKYNEQFF,TGTGCCAGCAGCGGAAAATACAATGAGCAGTTCTTC
NA,TRBV9,TRBJ2-1,NA,CASSGRRGNEQFF,TGTGCCAGCAGCGGAAGACGGGGGAATGAGCAGTTCTTC
NA,TRBV7-8,TRBJ2-3,NA,CASSPGLGTDTQYF,TGTGCCAGCAGCCCGGGACTGGGAACAGATACGCAGTATTTT